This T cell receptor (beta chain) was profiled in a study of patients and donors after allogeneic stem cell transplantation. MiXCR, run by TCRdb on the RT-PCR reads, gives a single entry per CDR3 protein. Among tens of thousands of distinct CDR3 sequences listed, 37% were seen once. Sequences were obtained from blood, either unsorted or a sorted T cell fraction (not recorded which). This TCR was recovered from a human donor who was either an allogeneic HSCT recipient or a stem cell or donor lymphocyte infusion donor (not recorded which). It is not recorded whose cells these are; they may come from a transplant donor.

The CDR3 DNA reads TGTGCCAGCAAGGACAGTGGCACAGATACGCAGTATTTT. Amino acid sequence: CASKDSGTDTQYF. The V gene is TRBV6-6, the J gene TRBJ2-3; TRBD1 might be the D (6 bases). This CDR3 is 13 amino acids long. V lost 7 bases, J lost 1 base, and 9 bases lay in between. CDR1 is MNHNY and CDR2 is SVGAGI in the germline V gene (reference sequence).